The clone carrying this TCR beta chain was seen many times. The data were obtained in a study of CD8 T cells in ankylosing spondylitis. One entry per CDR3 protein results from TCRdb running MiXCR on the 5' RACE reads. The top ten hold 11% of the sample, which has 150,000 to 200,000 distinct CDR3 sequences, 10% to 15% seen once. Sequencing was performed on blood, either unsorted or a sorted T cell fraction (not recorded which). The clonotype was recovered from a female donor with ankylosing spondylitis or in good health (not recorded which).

DNA of the CDR3: TGTGCCAGCAGTTTCGGAGAGACCCAGTACTTC. This gives the protein CASSFGETQYF. V is TRBV12-3 or TRBV12-4 and J is TRBJ2-5, with D unresolved. Between the trimmed V and J ends, which lost 3 bases and 4 bases, there was a span of 3 bases. The CDR3 runs to 11 residues.